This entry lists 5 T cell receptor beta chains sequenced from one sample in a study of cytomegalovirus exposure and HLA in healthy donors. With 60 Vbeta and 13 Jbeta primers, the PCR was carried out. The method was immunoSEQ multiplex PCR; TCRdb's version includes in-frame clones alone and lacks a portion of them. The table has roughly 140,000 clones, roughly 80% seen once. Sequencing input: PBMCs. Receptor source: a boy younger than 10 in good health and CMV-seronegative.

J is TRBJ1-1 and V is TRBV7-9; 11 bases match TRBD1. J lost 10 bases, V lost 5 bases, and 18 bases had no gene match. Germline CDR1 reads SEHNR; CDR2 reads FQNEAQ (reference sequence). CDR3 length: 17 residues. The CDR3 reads CASSPLMFGTGGYRAFF. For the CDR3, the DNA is TGTGCCAGCAGCCCCTTAATGTTCGGGACAGGGGGATATCGAGCTTTCTTT.

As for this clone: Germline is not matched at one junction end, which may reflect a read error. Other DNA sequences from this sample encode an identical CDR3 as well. For the CDR3, the DNA is TGTGCCAGCAGCCTTCGCCAGAGCACAGATACACAGTATTTT. Encoded protein: CASSLRQSTDTQYF. This chain joins TRBV7-2 and TRBJ2-3, with unresolved D. CDR3 length: 14 amino acids. Germline assignment: CDR1 SGHTA and CDR2 FQGNSA.

This CDR3 is CASSLKGADEKLFF. The DNA for the CDR3 is TGTGCCAGCAGCTTGAAAGGGGCGGACGAAAAACTGTTTTTT. The rearrangement links TRBV5-6 to TRBJ1-4, with a weak D call TRBD1 (5 bases). Looked up from germline, CDR1 is SGHDT and CDR2 is YYEEEE. The CDR3 covers 14 residues. V was clipped by 1 base and J by 8 bases, with 12 bases between them.

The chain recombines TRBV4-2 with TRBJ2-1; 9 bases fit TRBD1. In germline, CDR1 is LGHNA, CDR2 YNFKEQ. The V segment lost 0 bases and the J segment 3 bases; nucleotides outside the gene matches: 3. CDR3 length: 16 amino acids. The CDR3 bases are TGTGCCAGCAGCCAAGAGAGGGGACAGGGCTACAATGAGCAGTTCTTC. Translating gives CASSQERGQGYNEQFF.

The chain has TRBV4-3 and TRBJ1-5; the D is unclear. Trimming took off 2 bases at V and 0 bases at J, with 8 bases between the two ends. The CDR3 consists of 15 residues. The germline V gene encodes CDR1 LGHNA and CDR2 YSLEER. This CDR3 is CASSQFPYSNQPQHF. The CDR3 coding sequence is TGCGCCAGCAGCCAATTCCCGTATAGCAATCAGCCCCAGCATTTT.